Ten or more counts support the clone carrying this TCR beta chain. This CDR3 is built from 17 residues. CDR1 is SGHTA and CDR2 is FQGTGA in the germline V gene. Trimming removed 5 bases from V and 1 base from J; junction bases left unmatched: 12. The sample is drawn from a study of blood T cells in healthy people across ages. Using a J-beta primer mix together with a sample-barcoded 5' primer, a second PCR was run for about 7 to 12 cycles. Via MiXCR, TCRdb re-called the 5' RACE reads, giving one row per CDR3 protein. This sample has 600,000 to 800,000 distinct CDR3 sequences; 52% occur once, and the top ten carry about 14%.

The origin of this receptor is a woman aged 80 or over in good health. Specimen: blood. The rearrangement joins TRBV7-3 to TRBJ2-3; 7 bases are a match to TRBD2. Here the CDR3 reads CASSQSTSSVGTDTQYF. The CDR3 region has the DNA TGTGCCAGCAGCCAATCGACTAGCTCTGTGGGCACAGATACGCAGTATTTT.